A selection of T cell receptor beta chains follows, all from one sample in a study of OX40 agonist ivuxolimab in advanced cancers. Repertoires were generated with immunoSEQ multiplex PCR, while TCRdb's copy carries only in-frame clones and drops some. The top ten clones hold roughly 0.61% of a sample with approximately 80,000 clones, 75% to 85% of them seen once. Source: CD4+ or CD8+ T cells sorted from blood, taken in a trial of the OX40 agonist ivuxolimab. The receptors stem from an adult with an advanced solid tumor such as melanoma, head and neck, liver or kidney cancer. The CDR3 runs from the conserved cysteine through the conserved F or W. Each record gives: clone size, J gene, V gene, D gene, CDR3 DNA, CDR3 protein. D genes are given only for firm matches. A row's size may be missing; if present it is once, few, many or a size class.

>-|TRBJ1-2|TRBV10-3|TRBD1
TGTGCCATCAGTGAAGGGCAGGGGGTTAACTATGGCTACACCTTC
CAISEGQGVNYGYTF
>-|TRBJ1-5|TRBV18|-
TGTGCCAGCTCACCAGGGGGTATGAGCAATCAGCCCCAGCATTTT
CASSPGGMSNQPQHF
>-|TRBJ1-2|TRBV5-6|-
TGTGCCAGCGGAACAGATAACTATGGCTACACCTTC
CASGTDNYGYTF
>-|TRBJ1-2|TRBV6-1|TRBD1
TGTGCCAGCAGTGGCCAGGACAGGGGGCTCGGTGGCTACACCTTC
CASSGQDRGLGGYTF
>-|TRBJ2-3|TRBV5-6|-
TGTGCCAGCAGCTTGGGGGGCGTGAGAGATACGCAGTATTTT
CASSLGGVRDTQYF
>-|TRBJ1-5|TRBV2|-
TGTGCCAGCAGTGTTTGGAGCAATCAGCCCCAGCATTTT
CASSVWSNQPQHF
>-|TRBJ2-1|TRBV19|TRBD2
TGTGCCAGTAGCACGCGGGGAGGGCCCGGCGATGAGCAGTTCTTC
CASSTRGGPGDEQFF
>-|TRBJ2-7|TRBV27|-
TGTGCCAGCAGTTCATCCATGTTCCGGGACAACGAGCAGTACTTC
CASSSSMFRDNEQYF
>-|TRBJ1-2|TRBV7-9|-
TGTGCCAGCAGCTTCGAACACTATGGCTACACCTTC
CASSFEHYGYTF
>-|TRBJ1-2|TRBV7-9|-
TGTGCCAGCAGATCCGGGACTCACTATGGCTACACCTTC
CASRSGTHYGYTF
>-|TRBJ2-3|TRBV9|-
TGTGCCAGCAGCGCCCGGGGGGACAGCAGCGCAGATACGCAGTATTTT
CASSARGDSSADTQYF
>-|TRBJ1-1|TRBV11-1|TRBD1
TGTGCCAGCAGCAAACAGGGGGCGAACACTGAAGCTTTCTTT
CASSKQGANTEAFF
>once|TRBJ1-2|TRBV6-5|-
TGTGCCAGCAGTTACAACGAGGGCCGTGAAGGCTATGGCTACACCTTC
CASSYNEGREGYGYTF
>-|TRBJ1-2|TRBV30|-
TGTGCCTGGAGTCTGGGGCAGAACTATGGCTACACCTTC
CAWSLGQNYGYTF
>-|TRBJ1-4|TRBV6-6|TRBD1
TGTGCCAGCAGCGGGACAGCAACTAATGAAAAACTGTTTTTT
CASSGTATNEKLFF
>once|TRBJ1-3|TRBV7-9|-
TGTGCCAGCAGCTTACCCGGGGGAAACACCATATATTTT
CASSLPGGNTIYF
>once|TRBJ2-3|TRBV19|-
TGTGCCAGTAGTATAAGCCAGGGCCACACAGATACGCAGTATTTT
CASSISQGHTDTQYF
>-|TRBJ1-2|TRBV4-1|TRBD1
TGCGCCAGCAGCCAGGAAGAGACAGGGGTCTATGGCTACACCTTC
CASSQEETGVYGYTF
>-|TRBJ2-3|TRBV10-3|-
TGTGCCAGCCGATCGACCGTTCTTACAGATACGCAGTATTTT
CASRSTVLTDTQYF
>-|TRBJ2-2|TRBV9|-
TGTGCCAGCAGCGGGGGAGACACCGGGGAGCTGTTTTTT
CASSGGDTGELFF
>-|TRBJ1-4|TRBV19|TRBD1
TGTGCCAGTAGTATCGGCTCCGGGGCCAGGGGGGAAAAACTGTTTTTT
CASSIGSGARGEKLFF
>-|TRBJ2-1|TRBV11-1|-
TGTGCCAGCAGCACCCGGGGCGGTGGGGTCGGCAATGAGCAGTTCTTC
CASSTRGGGVGNEQFF
>-|TRBJ2-1|TRBV11-2|TRBD2
TGTGCCAGCAGCTCCGTAGCGGGGAGCTCCTACAATGAGCAGTTCTTC
CASSSVAGSSYNEQFF
>-|TRBJ1-1|TRBV29-1|-
TGCAGCGCCGGGGGCTGGGGAGTGAACACTGAAGCTTTCTTT
CSAGGWGVNTEAFF
>-|TRBJ2-5|TRBV18|-
TGTGCCAGCTCACCAGGAGGGTCTTGGGAGACCCAGTACTTC
CASSPGGSWETQYF
>-|TRBJ2-5|TRBV10-3|-
TGTGCCATCAGTGAGTCGATTGATGGCGGGAATAGGGGGACCCAGTACTTC
CAISESIDGGNRGTQYF
>-|TRBJ1-1|TRBV30|-
TGTGCCTGGATAACTTCGAGGCACAACACTGAAGCTTTCTTT
CAWITSRHNTEAFF
>-|TRBJ2-7|TRBV6-5|-
TGTGCCAGCAGTTACGGGGGAAACTCCTACGAGCAGTACTTC
CASSYGGNSYEQYF
>-|TRBJ1-4|TRBV7-9|TRBD1
TGTGCCAGCAGCTCCCGGACAGGGGGCGGCGAAAAACTGTTTTTT
CASSSRTGGGEKLFF
>-|TRBJ2-3|TRBV18|TRBD1
TGTGCCAGCTCACCCTTTCAATCGACAGGGAGCACAGATACGCAGTATTTT
CASSPFQSTGSTDTQYF
>-|TRBJ2-3|TRBV11-1|-
TGTGCCAGCACCCTCCTAGGGAGCTTTCGCACAGATACGCAGTATTTT
CASTLLGSFRTDTQYF
>-|TRBJ2-5|TRBV6-5|TRBD2
TGTGCCAGCAGGAACAGCGGGGGGGTAGAGACCCAGTACTTC
CASRNSGGVETQYF
>-|TRBJ2-7|TRBV5-4|-
TGTGCCAGCAGCCGCAGGGGGGGGGACGAGCAGTACTTC
CASSRRGGDEQYF
>-|TRBJ2-1|TRBV9|TRBD2
TGTGCCAGCACAGCGGGGGCTGAGAATGAGCAGTTCTTC
CASTAGAENEQFF
>-|TRBJ2-2|TRBV2|-
TGTGCCAGCAGTGAAGCGGTTTGGGAGGGGGAGCTGTTTTTT
CASSEAVWEGELFF
>-|TRBJ1-3|TRBV6-1|-
TGTGCCAGCAGTGAATGGGGGGGCGGTGGAAACACCATATATTTT
CASSEWGGGGNTIYF
>few|TRBJ2-7|TRBV5-1|TRBD1
TGCGCCAGCAGAGTTGGGACAGGGGAATACGAGCAGTACTTC
CASRVGTGEYEQYF
>-|TRBJ2-2|TRBV27|-
TGTGCCAGCCAGACATCGTGGAACACCGGGGAGCTGTTTTTT
CASQTSWNTGELFF
>-|TRBJ2-5|TRBV10-3|-
TGTGCCATCAGTGAGATAACAAAGACCCAGTACTTC
CAISEITKTQYF
>-|TRBJ2-5|TRBV5-6|-
TGTGCCAGCAGCCCAAGGACACCAACAAGGGGGACCCAGTACTTC
CASSPRTPTRGTQYF
>once|TRBJ2-3|TRBV5-1|-
TGCGCCAGCAGCTTGATGGGCACAGATACGCAGTATTTT
CASSLMGTDTQYF
>-|TRBJ2-5|TRBV7-9|-
TGTGCCAGCAGCCCTGGGACAACCCTCCGGGAGACCCAGTACTTC
CASSPGTTLRETQYF
>-|TRBJ2-5|TRBV11-2|-
TGTGCCAGCAGCTCCGATACCGGACGTCAAGAGACCCAGTACTTC
CASSSDTGRQETQYF
>-|TRBJ2-2|TRBV7-2|-
TGTGCCAGCAGCTTCGCCAGGTCGAACACCGGGGAGCTGTTTTTT
CASSFARSNTGELFF
>-|TRBJ1-2|TRBV27|TRBD1
TGTGCCAGCAGTTCGGACGCCTGGACAGGAGGTGGCTACACCTTC
CASSSDAWTGGGYTF
>-|TRBJ1-1|TRBV14|-
TGTGCCAGCAGCCAAGAGATATCGGTATACACTGAAGCTTTCTTT
CASSQEISVYTEAFF